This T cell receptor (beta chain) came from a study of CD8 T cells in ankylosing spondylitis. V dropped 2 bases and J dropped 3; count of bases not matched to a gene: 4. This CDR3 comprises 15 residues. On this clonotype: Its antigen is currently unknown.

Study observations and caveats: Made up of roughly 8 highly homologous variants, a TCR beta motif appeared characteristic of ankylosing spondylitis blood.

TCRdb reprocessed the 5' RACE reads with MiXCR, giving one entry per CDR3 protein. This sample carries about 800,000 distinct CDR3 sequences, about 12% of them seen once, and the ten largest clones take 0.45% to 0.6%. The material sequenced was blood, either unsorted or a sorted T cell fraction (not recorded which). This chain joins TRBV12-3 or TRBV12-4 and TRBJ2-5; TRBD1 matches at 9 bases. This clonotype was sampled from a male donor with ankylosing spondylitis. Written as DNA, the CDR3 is TGTGCCAGCAGTTTAAGGACAGGGGAAAAAGAGACCCAGTACTTC. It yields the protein CASSLRTGEKETQYF.